Given below is one T cell receptor beta chain in context. With 2 bases removed from V and 6 bases from J, the gap between germline ends came to 11 bases. The CDR3 totals 14 residues. Germline CDR1 reads MGHRA; CDR2 reads YSYEKL. The data were taken from a study of T cells after yellow fever vaccination. In TCRdb, the 5' RACE reads were re-called with MiXCR into one record per CDR3 protein. In the table there are about 320,000 distinct CDR3 sequences, approximately 4% of which are singletons. The V call is TRBV4-1, the J call TRBJ2-1; the D is unclear. The sequencing used PBMCs, collected 15 days after the yellow fever booster vaccination. This TCR was sampled from a man between 18 and 29 years old who received the YFV17D yellow fever vaccine. This CDR3 reads CASSQPRLGNEQFF. CDR3 bases: TGCGCCAGCAGCCAACCGAGACTGGGCAATGAGCAGTTCTTC.